This entry is about one T cell receptor beta chain. Antigen specificity is unknown. This sample is drawn from a study of spatial heterogeneity in lung cancer. Sample time point: blood at routine non-recurrence follow-up after resection. The authors sequenced whole RNA from tumor, nontumor lung or frozen PBMC without sorting. The study's findings and limits: In blood, ubiquitous expanded tumor TCRs appeared more at resection than follow-up.

Germline trimming cut 6 bases from V and 5 bases from J; bases unmatched to any gene: 6. This CDR3 is 14 amino acids long. CDR1 is LGHNA, CDR2 YSLEER, per germline. The library protocol tagged each TCR cDNA with a unique molecular identifier. TCRdb called the 5' RACE reads again in MiXCR, with one record for every CDR3 protein. Altogether 50,000 or so distinct CDR3 sequences are present, approximately 10% being singletons, with the ten largest covering more than 25%. The TCR sequence derives from a male donor with early-stage non-small cell lung cancer. Here the sequenced sample was PBMCs, taken at follow-up. The rearrangement uses TRBV4-3 and TRBJ2-5; 10 positions match TRBD1. The CDR3, as DNA: TGCGCCAGCAGTCTCGGACAGGGGGAGGAGACCCAGTACTTC. Residues: CASSLGQGEETQYF.